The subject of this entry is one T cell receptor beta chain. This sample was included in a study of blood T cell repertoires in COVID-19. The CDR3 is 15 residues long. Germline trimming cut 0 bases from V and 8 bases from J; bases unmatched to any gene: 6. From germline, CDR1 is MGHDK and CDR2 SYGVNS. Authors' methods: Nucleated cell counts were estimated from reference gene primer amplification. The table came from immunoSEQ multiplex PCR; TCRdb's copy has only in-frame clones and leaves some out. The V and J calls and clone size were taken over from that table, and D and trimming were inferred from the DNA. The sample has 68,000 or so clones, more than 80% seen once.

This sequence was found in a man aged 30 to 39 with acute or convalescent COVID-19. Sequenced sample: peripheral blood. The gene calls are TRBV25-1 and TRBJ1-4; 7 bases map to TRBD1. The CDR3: CASSEYSGGREKLFF. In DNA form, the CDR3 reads TGTGCCAGCAGTGAATATTCAGGGGGTAGGGAAAAACTGTTTTTT.